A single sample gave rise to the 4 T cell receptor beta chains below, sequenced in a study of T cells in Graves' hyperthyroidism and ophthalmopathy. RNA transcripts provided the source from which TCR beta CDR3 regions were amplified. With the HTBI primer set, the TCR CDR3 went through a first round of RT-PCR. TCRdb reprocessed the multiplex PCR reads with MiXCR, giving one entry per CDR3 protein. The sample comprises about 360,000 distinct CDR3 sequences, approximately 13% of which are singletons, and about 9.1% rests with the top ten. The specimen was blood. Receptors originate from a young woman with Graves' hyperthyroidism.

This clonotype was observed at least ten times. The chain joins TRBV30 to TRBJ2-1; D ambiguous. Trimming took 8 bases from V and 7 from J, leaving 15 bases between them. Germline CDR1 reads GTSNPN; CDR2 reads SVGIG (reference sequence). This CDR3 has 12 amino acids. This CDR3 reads CARDKTVNEQFF. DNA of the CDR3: TGTGCCAGAGACAAAACGGTAAATGAGCAGTTCTTC.

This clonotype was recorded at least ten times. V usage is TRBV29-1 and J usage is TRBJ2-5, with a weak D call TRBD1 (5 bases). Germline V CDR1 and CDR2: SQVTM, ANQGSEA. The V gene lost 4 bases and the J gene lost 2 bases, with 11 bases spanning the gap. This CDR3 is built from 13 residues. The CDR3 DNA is TGCAGCGTTGCGACAGCTCTACAAGAGACCCAGTACTTC. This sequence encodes CSVATALQETQYF. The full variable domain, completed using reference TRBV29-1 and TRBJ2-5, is SAVISQKPSRDICQRGTSLTIQCQVDSQVTMMFWYRQQPGQSLTLIATANQGSEATYESGFVIDKFPISRPNLTFSTLTVSNMSPEDSSIYLCSVATALQETQYFGPGTRLLVL.

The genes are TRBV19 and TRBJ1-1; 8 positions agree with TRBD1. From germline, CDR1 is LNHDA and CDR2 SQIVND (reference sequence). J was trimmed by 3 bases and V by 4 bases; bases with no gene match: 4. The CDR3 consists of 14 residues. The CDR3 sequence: CASSTQGADTEAFF. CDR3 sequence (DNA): TGTGCCAGTAGTACGCAGGGGGCGGACACTGAAGCTTTCTTT.

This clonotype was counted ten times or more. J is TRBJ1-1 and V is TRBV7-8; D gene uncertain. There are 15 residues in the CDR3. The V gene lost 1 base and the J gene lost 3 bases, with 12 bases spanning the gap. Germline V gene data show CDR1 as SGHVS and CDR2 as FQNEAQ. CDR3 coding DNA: TGTGCCAGCAGCTTAGAACGGGGATTTTACACTGAAGCTTTCTTT. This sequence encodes CASSLERGFYTEAFF.